One and the same sample provided the 30 T cell receptor beta chains below, sequenced in a study of cytotoxic CD8 clonotypes in ibrutinib-treated CLL. Using immunoSEQ multiplex PCR, the repertoire was profiled, and TCRdb retains in-frame clones only, with some absent. The table has under 75,000 clones, over 60% seen once. This specimen was PBMCs, taken after 12 months of ibrutinib treatment. Receptors originate from a human donor with chronic lymphocytic leukemia.

The chain joins TRBV5-1 to TRBJ2-3; perhaps TRBD1 as D (5 bases). Germline values: CDR1 SGHRS, CDR2 YFSETQ. CDR3 length: 17 residues. V lost 4 bases and J lost 0, with 18 bases in between. This CDR3 is CASSQPTDRRSTDTQYF. In DNA, the CDR3 is TGCGCCAGCAGCCAACCGACAGATCGTAGGAGCACAGATACGCAGTATTTT.

The chain couples TRBV15 to TRBJ2-7; possible D gene TRBD1, 6 bases. Deletions cut 0 bases from V and 0 bases from J, with 9 bases between. This CDR3 has 15 residues. Germline lookup yields CDR1 LNHNV and CDR2 YYDKDF (reference sequence). CDR3 protein: CATSRDGGYSYEQYF. The CDR3 region has the DNA TGTGCCACCAGCAGAGATGGGGGCTACTCCTACGAGCAGTACTTC.

This clone was recorded a few times. The J gene is TRBJ1-1, the V gene TRBV5-4; 9 bases line up with TRBD1. Germline V gene lookup returns CDR1 SGHNT and CDR2 YYREEE (reference sequence). The J segment lost 4 bases and the V segment lost 2 bases, leaving 9 bases of the junction unmatched. The CDR3 is 16 amino acids. CDR3 sequence: CASSFGTGLPSTEAFF. The CDR3 DNA is TGTGCCAGCAGCTTCGGGACAGGGTTACCTAGCACTGAAGCTTTCTTT.

A few counts support this clone. CDR3 in amino acids: CATPRTSDGNEQFF. CDR3 nucleotides: TGTGCCACCCCCCGGACTAGCGATGGCAATGAGCAGTTCTTC. The V call is TRBV7-3, the J call TRBJ2-1; the match to TRBD2 covers 9 bases. Germline V gene data show CDR1 as SGHTA and CDR2 as FQGTGA. The CDR3 sequence is 14 residues long. After removal of 10 bases from V and 6 bases from J, the junction contained 10 bases not matched to a gene.

CDR3 protein: CASSEPHSHEQYF. In DNA, the CDR3 is TGTGCCAGCAGTGAGCCCCACAGCCACGAGCAGTACTTC. This chain links TRBV25-1 with TRBJ2-7; D is undetermined. The germline V gene has CDR1 MGHDK and CDR2 SYGVNS. Trimming removed 3 bases from V and 5 bases from J, with 11 bases in between. This CDR3 region has 13 residues.

This clone was found once. This chain links TRBV30 with TRBJ1-5, with TRBD1 as a possible D gene (5 bases). In germline, CDR1 is GTSNPN, CDR2 SVGIG (reference sequence). The CDR3 has 13 residues. V gave up 5 bases and J gave up 1 base, with 9 bases separating them. CDR3 amino acids: CAWSKGSNQPQHF. DNA for the CDR3: TGTGCCTGGTCAAAGGGGAGCAATCAGCCCCAGCATTTT. The complete variable domain, with remaining parts taken from reference TRBV30 and TRBJ1-5, reads SQTIHQWPATLVQPVGSPLSLECTVEGTSNPNLYWYRQAAGRGLQLLFYSVGIGQISSEVPQNLSASRPQDRQFILSSKKLLLSDSGFYLCAWSKGSNQPQHFGDGTRLSIL.

The chain joins TRBV19 to TRBJ2-4, with 9 nucleotides matching TRBD1. The CDR3 consists of 17 residues. The V gene end was trimmed by 0 bases and the J gene end by 0 bases; junction bases not matched to a gene: 3. The V gene's germline CDR1 is LNHDA and CDR2 SQIVND (reference sequence). The CDR3 loop reads CASSIDGTGLAKNIQYF. The CDR3 coding sequence is TGTGCCAGTAGTATAGATGGGACAGGGCTAGCCAAAAACATTCAGTACTTC.

The genes are TRBV7-2 and TRBJ2-1, with a weak D call TRBD2 (6 bases). The CDR3 runs 13 residues. V gave up 5 bases and J gave up 12 bases, with 17 bases separating them. From germline, CDR1 is SGHTA and CDR2 FQGNSA. CDR3 DNA sequence: TGTGCCAGCAGCCCGACCCTAGCGCCAGGGCAGTTCTTC. Protein: CASSPTLAPGQFF.

The V and J genes are TRBV28 and TRBJ1-2, with no clear D. Germline CDR1 MDHEN, CDR2 SYDVKM. CDR3 length: 13 amino acids. Between the trimmed V and J ends, which lost 3 bases and 3 bases, there was a span of 8 bases. The CDR3 spells CASSLLSDYGYTF. CDR3 nucleotide sequence: TGTGCCAGCAGTTTGCTATCGGACTATGGCTACACCTTC.

V usage is TRBV2 and J usage is TRBJ2-3; 9 positions match TRBD2. Losses at the gene ends were 3 bases for V and 6 bases for J; bases not matched to a gene: 4. CDR3 size: 14 residues. The V gene's germline CDR1 is SNHLY and CDR2 FYNNEI. The CDR3 is CASSDSGSYDTQYF. The CDR3 DNA sequence: TGTGCCAGCAGTGATAGCGGGAGCTACGATACGCAGTATTTT.

The chain is built from TRBV7-9 and TRBJ2-7; D is unclear. The V end lost 0 bases, the J end lost 1 base, and 4 bases lay between the germline ends. Looked up from germline, CDR1 is SEHNR and CDR2 is FQNEAQ (reference sequence). CDR3 size: 13 residues. CDR3 loop: CASSLAGSYEQYF. Written as DNA, the CDR3 is TGTGCCAGCAGCTTAGCGGGGTCCTACGAGCAGTACTTC. Supplemented by reference TRBV7-9 and TRBJ2-7, the full variable domain reads DTGVSQNPRHKITKRGQNVTFRCDPISEHNRLYWYRQTLGQGPEFLTYFQNEAQLEKSRLLSDRFSAERPKGSFSTLEIQRTEQGDSAMYLCASSLAGSYEQYFGPGTRLTVT.

The rearrangement links TRBV4-3 to TRBJ2-1, with D possibly TRBD2 on 6 matching bases. Germline V lookup: CDR1 LGHNA, CDR2 YSLEER. V was clipped by 1 base and J by 10 bases, with 11 bases between them. The CDR3 is 13 residues long. This CDR3 reads CASSQVGGKEQFF. In nucleotides, the CDR3 is TGCGCCAGCAGCCAAGTGGGCGGGAAGGAGCAGTTCTTC.

V usage is TRBV11-1 and J usage is TRBJ2-2, with D perhaps TRBD1 or TRBD2 (6 bases each). The CDR3 is 19 amino acids. The V gene lost 3 bases and the J gene lost 4 bases, with 24 bases spanning the gap. The V gene's germline CDR1 is SGHAT and CDR2 FQDESV (reference sequence). The CDR3 DNA sequence: TGTGCCAGCAGCTTTATATCGGCGTGGGGGGCGGCGGGCACCGGGGAGCTGTTTTTT. Translated: CASSFISAWGAAGTGELFF. Combining the CDR3 with reference TRBV11-1 and TRBJ2-2 gives the whole variable domain EAEVAQSPRYKITEKSQAVAFWCDPISGHATLYWYRQILGQGPELLVQFQDESVVDDSQLPKDRFSAERLKGVDSTLKIQPAELGDSAMYLCASSFISAWGAAGTGELFFGEGSRLTVL.

This clone was counted between two and nine times. This rearrangement joins TRBV10-2 to TRBJ2-3; 12 bases agree with TRBD1. Germline CDR1 is WSHSY and CDR2 is SAAADI. The CDR3 extends over 18 amino acids. Trimming cost V 0 bases and J 5 bases; bases outside gene matches: 9. CDR3 loop: CASSESLGGTGGGDTQYF. The CDR3 DNA sequence: TGCGCCAGCAGTGAGTCGCTCGGGGGGACAGGGGGCGGAGATACGCAGTATTTT.

The chain recombines TRBV7-9 with TRBJ1-2; TRBD1 matches at 8 bases. Germline values: CDR1 SEHNR, CDR2 FQNEAQ (reference sequence). The CDR3 runs 15 residues. V lost 1 base and J lost 2; bases outside the gene matches: 3. This CDR3 reads CASSLGGQANYGYTF. CDR3 nucleotides: TGTGCCAGCAGCTTAGGGGGACAGGCAAACTATGGCTACACCTTC.

The gene calls are TRBV5-4 and TRBJ1-1, with D unresolved. This CDR3 has 14 amino acids. Germline assignment: CDR1 SGHNT and CDR2 YYREEE (reference sequence). V lost 0 bases and J 1 base, leaving 7 bases between the germline ends. The CDR3 DNA sequence: TGTGCCAGCAGCTTGGTGGTGGGGAACACTGAAGCTTTCTTT. It yields the protein CASSLVVGNTEAFF. Together with reference TRBV5-4 and TRBJ1-1, the CDR3 gives the full variable domain: ETGVTQSPTHLIKTRGQQVTLRCSSQSGHNTVSWYQQALGQGPQFIFQYYREEENGRGNFPPRFSGLQFPNYSSELNVNALELDDSALYLCASSLVVGNTEAFFGQGTRLTVV.

The rearrangement uses TRBV9 and TRBJ2-1; D tentatively fits TRBD1 or TRBD2 (5 bases each). Trimming took off 2 bases at V and 9 bases at J, with 12 bases between the two ends. The CDR3 extends over 13 amino acids. The germline V gene encodes CDR1 SGDLS and CDR2 YYNGEE. CDR3 nucleotide sequence: TGTGCCAGCAGCGTCGGGACGCCGCCTGAGCAGTTCTTC. This encodes CASSVGTPPEQFF.

The sample holds a few counts of this clone. The chain carries TRBV19 and TRBJ2-7, with 7 positions matching TRBD2. The CDR3 is 14 amino acids. From germline, CDR1 is LNHDA and CDR2 SQIVND (reference sequence). J was trimmed by 2 bases and V by 6 bases; bases with no gene match: 7. The CDR3 coding sequence is TGTGCCAGTAGCACTAGCGACACCACCTACGAGCAGTACTTC. It yields the protein CASSTSDTTYEQYF.

The genes are TRBV10-3 and TRBJ2-5; either TRBD1 or TRBD2 may fit D (6 bases each). Germline V lookup: CDR1 ENHRY, CDR2 SYGVKD. CDR3 length: 13 amino acids. Trimming left V 5 bases short and J 6 bases short, with 13 bases between. CDR3 residues: CAISLQGGKTQYF. The CDR3 DNA is TGTGCCATCAGTTTACAGGGAGGAAAGACCCAGTACTTC.

This sequence joins TRBV5-1 and TRBJ1-2; TRBD1 matches at 8 bases. Germline V gene data show CDR1 as SGHRS and CDR2 as YFSETQ. V was pared by 4 bases and J by 7 bases, with 12 bases of the junction left unmatched. The CDR3 contains 15 residues. As DNA, the CDR3 is TGCGCCAGCAGCACGATGGGACAGGAGGCGGGTGGCTACACCTTC. Its translation: CASSTMGQEAGGYTF.

The genes are TRBV5-4 and TRBJ2-7; D is tentatively TRBD1 or TRBD2 (6 bases each). V was shortened by 4 bases and J by 4 bases, with 18 bases between the two germline ends. In germline, CDR1 is SGHNT, CDR2 YYREEE (reference sequence). The CDR3 length is 15 residues. The CDR3 sequence is CASSISGGTMYEQYF. In DNA, the CDR3 is TGTGCCAGCAGCATCTCCGGCGGGACAATGTACGAGCAGTACTTC.

The chain recombines TRBV5-6 with TRBJ1-2, with TRBD1 matching 12 bases. Unmatched junction bases numbered 16, after V lost 2 bases and J lost 8 bases. CDR1 and CDR2 (germline): SGHDT, YYEEEE. The CDR3 sequence is 18 residues long. The CDR3 region has the DNA TGTGCCAGCAGCTTTGTCCCCGCCGGGACAGGGGGCAGAGGCGGCTACACCTTC. Translated, it gives CASSFVPAGTGGRGGYTF.

J is TRBJ1-1 and V is TRBV5-1; D possibly corresponds to TRBD1 (5 bases). The length of the CDR3 is 13 residues. Germline CDR1 SGHRS, CDR2 YFSETQ. V lost 4 bases and J 1 base, leaving 8 bases between the germline ends. CDR3 loop: CASSLTGNTEAFF. CDR3 nucleotides: TGCGCCAGCAGCCTTACAGGGAACACTGAAGCTTTCTTT. The full variable domain, rest sourced from reference TRBV5-1 and TRBJ1-1, is KAGVTQTPRYLIKTRGQQVTLSCSPISGHRSVSWYQQTPGQGLQFLFEYFSETQRNKGNFPGRFSGRQFSNSRSEMNVSTLELGDSALYLCASSLTGNTEAFFGQGTRLTVV.

The rearrangement links TRBV27 to TRBJ2-7, with D possibly being TRBD2 (6 bases). The germline gives CDR1 MNHEY, CDR2 SMNVEV (reference sequence). V lost 6 bases, J lost 4 bases, and 16 bases lay in between. The CDR3 has 14 amino acids. The CDR3 loop reads CASSPLTRLYEQYF. The CDR3 bases are TGTGCCAGCAGCCCCCTGACTAGACTTTACGAGCAGTACTTC.

This clone has more than one count but fewer than ten. This chain joins TRBV10-1 and TRBJ1-1; D may be TRBD1 (6 bases). Germline values: CDR1 WNHNN, CDR2 SYGVQD (reference sequence). The V end was cut by 4 bases, the J end by 2 bases, with 14 bases between. The CDR3 covers 15 residues. In DNA, the CDR3 is TGCGCCAGCAGTGTCCCAACCAGGGGTAACACTGAAGCTTTCTTT. This codes for CASSVPTRGNTEAFF.

V and J are TRBV7-9 and TRBJ1-1; D is unclear. The CDR3 sequence is 12 residues long. Deletions cut 5 bases from V and 4 bases from J, with 8 bases between. Looked up from germline, CDR1 is SEHNR and CDR2 is FQNEAQ (reference sequence). CDR3 protein: CASSRIGTEAFF. The DNA of the CDR3 is TGTGCCAGCAGCCGAATCGGCACTGAAGCTTTCTTT.

The J gene is TRBJ2-3, the V gene TRBV5-4; D is ambiguous. The CDR3 loop spans 18 amino acids. The V end was cut by 0 bases, the J end by 0 bases, with 17 bases between. Germline V gene data show CDR1 as SGHNT and CDR2 as YYREEE (reference sequence). The chain's CDR3 is CASSLGRLEDISTDTQYF. The CDR3, as DNA: TGTGCCAGCAGCTTGGGGCGGCTAGAGGATATAAGCACAGATACGCAGTATTTT.

J is TRBJ2-5 and V is TRBV9, with D tentatively TRBD1 or TRBD2 (5 bases each). The V and J ends lost 0 bases and 5 bases respectively, with 11 bases between them. This CDR3 is built from 14 residues. Germline CDR1 reads SGDLS; CDR2 reads YYNGEE. CDR3 bases: TGTGCCAGCAGCGTAGATGGGGCGGGTGAGACCCAGTACTTC. Translation gives CASSVDGAGETQYF.

The chain has TRBV11-2 and TRBJ2-7; the D gene is possibly TRBD1 (6 bases). Germline V gene sequence: CDR1 SGHAT, CDR2 FQNNGV. Trimming stripped 3 bases from V and 0 bases from J, with 6 bases between. The CDR3 has 13 residues. Here the CDR3 reads CASSLDSSYEQYF. The CDR3 region has the DNA TGTGCCAGCAGCTTGGACAGCTCCTACGAGCAGTACTTC. The whole variable domain, filled in from reference TRBV11-2 and TRBJ2-7, reads EAGVAQSPRYKIIEKRQSVAFWCNPISGHATLYWYQQILGQGPKLLIQFQNNGVVDDSQLPKDRFSAERLKGVDSTLKIQPAKLEDSAVYLCASSLDSSYEQYFGPGTRLTVT.

The CDR3: CASSPGQGSNGEAFF. DNA of the CDR3: TGTGCCAGCTCACCAGGACAGGGAAGTAACGGTGAAGCTTTCTTT. The V gene is TRBV18, the J gene TRBJ1-1, with 8 bases lining up with TRBD1. The CDR3 contains 15 residues. V was pared by 2 bases and J by 7 bases, with 9 bases of the junction left unmatched. From germline, CDR1 is KGHSH and CDR2 LQKENI. Filled out from reference TRBV18 and TRBJ1-1, the complete variable domain reads NAGVMQNPRHLVRRRGQEARLRCSPMKGHSHVYWYRQLPEEGLKFMVYLQKENIIDESGMPKERFSAEFPKEGPSILRIQQVVRGDSAAYFCASSPGQGSNGEAFFGQGTRLTVV.